The 21 T cell receptor beta chains below come from one sample, sequenced in a study of T cell responses to AZD1222 COVID-19 vaccine. The table came from immunoSEQ multiplex PCR; TCRdb's copy has only in-frame clones and leaves some out. This sample has approximately 96,000 clones, with around 84% found just once. Sequencing used peripheral blood, obtained 28 days after the second AZD1222 dose. The receptors were sampled from an adult who received the AZD1222 COVID-19 vaccine.

The chain employs TRBV6-5 and TRBJ1-1, with 7 bases fitting TRBD1. CDR1 is MNHEY, CDR2 SVGAGI, per germline. V lost 2 bases, J lost 5 bases, and 5 bases stayed unmatched. The CDR3 has 14 residues. Written as DNA, the CDR3 is TGTGCCAGCAGTTACACAGGGGTGGTGACTGAAGCTTTCTTT. This gives the protein CASSYTGVVTEAFF.

This clone was recorded only once. V usage is TRBV11-2 and J usage is TRBJ1-1; D is unresolved. The CDR3 is made up of 15 amino acids. Germline V lookup: CDR1 SGHAT, CDR2 FQNNGV. V was pared by 2 bases and J by 1 base, with 11 bases between. CDR3 DNA sequence: TGTGCCAGCAGCTTATTCCAGGTCCCGAACACTGAAGCTTTCTTT. This codes for CASSLFQVPNTEAFF.

The chain is built from TRBV7-9 and TRBJ1-5; 7 bases fit TRBD1. From germline, CDR1 is SEHNR and CDR2 FQNEAQ (reference sequence). J gave up 6 bases and V 5 bases, and 7 bases lay outside the gene matches. The CDR3 length is 14 residues. The chain's CDR3 is CASSPDRAVQPQHF. The DNA for the CDR3 is TGTGCCAGCAGCCCCGACAGGGCGGTTCAGCCCCAGCATTTT.

Worth noting for this clone: A junction end diverges from the germline sequence, so it may reflect a read error. J is TRBJ2-7 and V is TRBV7-9, with 8 nucleotides matching TRBD2. This CDR3 comprises 12 residues. Germline CDR1 SEHNR, CDR2 FQNEAQ (reference sequence). CDR3 amino acids: CASSLVNGRASF. The CDR3 DNA is TGTGCCAGCAGCTTAGTGAACGGGAGGGCCTCCTTC.

This clone has a single count. This CDR3 reads CASSLGREYGYTF. The CDR3 nucleotides are TGTGCCAGCAGTTTGGGCAGGGAATATGGCTACACCTTC. This rearrangement joins TRBV27 to TRBJ1-2, with a weak D call TRBD1 (5 bases). The CDR3 is made up of 13 amino acids. CDR1 MNHEY and CDR2 SMNVEV come from the germline V gene (reference sequence). V was clipped by 3 bases and J by 5 bases, with 10 bases between them.

The sample holds a few counts of this clone. The chain couples TRBV6-5 to TRBJ1-2; D possibly corresponds to TRBD1 (6 bases). Germline V gene lookup returns CDR1 MNHEY and CDR2 SVGAGI. The CDR3 consists of 15 residues. V was shortened by 6 bases and J by 2 bases, with 16 bases between the two germline ends. The CDR3 is CASRPGEGRNYGYTF. CDR3 bases: TGTGCCAGCAGGCCAGGGGAGGGTAGGAACTATGGCTACACCTTC.

The chain couples TRBV28 to TRBJ1-1; 10 nucleotides agree with TRBD1. Trimming took 5 bases from V and 10 from J; bases not matched to a gene: 13. The CDR3 covers 15 residues. Per germline, CDR1 MDHEN and CDR2 SYDVKM. CDR3 protein: CASSLPLGQGRLAFF. The CDR3 nucleotides read TGTGCCAGCAGTCTTCCATTGGGACAGGGGAGGTTAGCTTTCTTT.

This chain uses TRBV2 with TRBJ1-6; D remains unclear. CDR3 length: 15 amino acids. The germline gives CDR1 SNHLY, CDR2 FYNNEI. Trimming left V 6 bases short and J 0 bases short, with 9 bases between. The CDR3 spells CASSAAGSYNSPLHF. The CDR3 coding sequence is TGTGCCAGCAGCGCGGCAGGCTCCTATAATTCACCCCTCCACTTT.

The chain combines TRBV19 with TRBJ2-2, with 11 bases fitting TRBD2. V lost 3 bases, J lost 5 bases, and 5 bases stayed unmatched. CDR1 and CDR2 (germline): LNHDA, SQIVND (reference sequence). The CDR3 is made up of 16 amino acids. The DNA of the CDR3 is TGTGCCAGTAGTATTCTAGCGGGAGGTGGGACCGGGGAGCTGTTTTTT. Residues: CASSILAGGGTGELFF.

This chain uses TRBV27 with TRBJ1-5, with a possible D match to TRBD1 (6 bases). The CDR3 length is 14 residues. Germline V gene sequence: CDR1 MNHEY, CDR2 SMNVEV (reference sequence). The germline V and J ends were trimmed by 2 bases and 7 bases, with 12 bases remaining between them. In nucleotides, the CDR3 is TGTGCCAGCAGTTTAATGGGGGCAGGCCAGCCCCAGCATTTT. Its translation: CASSLMGAGQPQHF.

The CDR3 bases are TGTGCCAGCAGCGTAGGATGGGGATCTCAGGGTCAGCCCCAGCATTTT. It encodes CASSVGWGSQGQPQHF. The chain carries TRBV9 and TRBJ1-5; weak D call: TRBD1 (5 bases). The ends were cut back, 0 bases at V and 6 bases at J, with 16 bases in the middle. From germline, CDR1 is SGDLS and CDR2 YYNGEE. The CDR3 is 16 residues long. Variable domain in full (rest from reference TRBV9 and TRBJ1-5): DSGVTQTPKHLITATGQRVTLRCSPRSGDLSVYWYQQSLDQGLQFLIQYYNGEERAKGNILERFSAQQFPDLHSELNLSSLELGDSALYFCASSVGWGSQGQPQHFGDGTRLSIL.

This clone was recorded a few times. The V and J genes are TRBV4-3 and TRBJ1-6; D is perhaps TRBD1 (5 bases). Trimming shortened V by 5 bases and J by 3 bases, and 17 bases separated the two germline ends. Germline V lookup: CDR1 LGHNA, CDR2 YSLEER. The CDR3 totals 17 residues. CDR3 DNA: TGCGCCAGCAGCGCTGGACGGATGGGGGGCTATAATTCACCCCTCCACTTT. Translation gives CASSAGRMGGYNSPLHF.

This clone was detected only a few times. The chain uses TRBV6-5 and TRBJ1-6; TRBD1 matches at 8 bases. With 7 bases clipped from V and 9 bases from J, the junction kept 5 bases outside the gene matches. The length of the CDR3 is 13 residues. Germline V gene lookup returns CDR1 MNHEY and CDR2 SVGAGI. CDR3 loop: CASTGQGISPLHF. The CDR3 DNA follows: TGTGCCAGCACCGGACAGGGAATTTCACCCCTCCACTTT.

In this sample, this clone turned up once. V is TRBV6-5 and J is TRBJ2-1, with D possibly being TRBD2 (6 bases). Between the trimmed V and J ends, which lost 10 bases and 4 bases, there was a span of 17 bases. This CDR3 comprises 14 residues. Germline V CDR1 and CDR2: MNHEY, SVGAGI. This CDR3 reads CATRGSGDYNEQFF. The CDR3 DNA follows: TGTGCCACCCGGGGGAGCGGAGATTACAATGAGCAGTTCTTC.

The chain carries TRBV15 and TRBJ2-7, with D perhaps matching TRBD1 (5 bases). Per the germline V gene, CDR1 is LNHNV and CDR2 is YYDKDF (reference sequence). Between the trimmed V and J ends, which lost 3 bases and 2 bases, there was a span of 11 bases. This CDR3 spans 14 amino acids. The CDR3 sequence is CATSSATGAYEQYF. Written as DNA, the CDR3 is TGTGCCACCAGCAGCGCTACAGGAGCCTACGAGCAGTACTTC.

The chain joins TRBV5-4 to TRBJ1-4; TRBD1 might be the D (6 bases). V was trimmed by 0 bases and J by 8 bases, leaving 14 bases between them. This CDR3 is 15 amino acids long. CDR1 is SGHNT and CDR2 is YYREEE in the germline V gene (reference sequence). CDR3 coding DNA: TGTGCCAGCAGCTTGGGTGGGGGCTTAGGAGAAAAACTGTTTTTT. Its protein product is CASSLGGGLGEKLFF.

DNA for the CDR3: TGCGCCAGCAGCTTGGCTGGAGCCAAAAACATTCAGTACTTC. Its protein product is CASSLAGAKNIQYF. The V and J genes are TRBV5-1 and TRBJ2-4, with no clear D. The germline V gene has CDR1 SGHRS and CDR2 YFSETQ. V shed 0 bases and J shed 0 bases, with 4 bases lying between them. There are 14 residues in the CDR3.

This chain connects TRBV4-1 to TRBJ2-7; 7 nucleotides agree with TRBD1. Germline V gene sequence: CDR1 MGHRA, CDR2 YSYEKL. CDR3 length equals 16 residues. V lost 0 bases and J lost 3; bases outside the gene matches: 8. CDR3 sequence (DNA): TGCGCCAGCAGCCAAGAAAGGACAGGACCCTTCTACGAGCAGTACTTC. This sequence encodes CASSQERTGPFYEQYF.

This clone was counted a single time. The chain is built from TRBV7-3 and TRBJ2-3; TRBD2 agrees at 11 bases. The ends lost 5 bases at V and 2 bases at J; junction bases unmatched: 9. Germline CDR1 SGHTA, CDR2 FQGTGA. The length of the CDR3 is 17 residues. Written as DNA, the CDR3 is TGTGCCAGCAGCAACCCGGGACTAGCGGAGGACACAGATACGCAGTATTTT. It is translated as CASSNPGLAEDTDTQYF.

The V call is TRBV7-9, the J call TRBJ2-7; TRBD1 matches at 8 bases. Trimming took 11 bases from V and 6 from J; bases not matched to a gene: 6. CDR3 size: 11 residues. In germline, CDR1 is SEHNR, CDR2 FQNEAQ (reference sequence). The CDR3, as DNA: TGTGCCTCGCAGGGGGCGTCCGAGCAGTACTTC. Translating it yields CASQGASEQYF.

The rearrangement joins TRBV27 to TRBJ1-6; D is possibly TRBD1 (6 bases). With 3 bases removed from V and 3 bases from J, the gap between germline ends came to 18 bases. Germline loops: CDR1 MNHEY, CDR2 SMNVEV (reference sequence). The CDR3 totals 18 residues. This CDR3 reads CASSFRGLGQNYNSPLHF. The DNA for the CDR3 is TGTGCCAGCAGTTTCCGGGGGCTCGGGCAAAACTATAATTCACCCCTCCACTTT.